This record looks at one T cell receptor beta chain sequence and its context. V was shortened by 8 bases and J by 3 bases, with 10 bases between the two germline ends. Germline V gives CDR1 MNHNY, CDR2 SVGAGI (reference sequence). This CDR3 comprises 12 residues. Libraries were prepared by immunoSEQ multiplex PCR; TCRdb keeps only in-frame clonotypes and omits some of them. In the table there are about 180,000 clones, approximately 85% of which are singletons. The data stem from a study of blood T cell repertoires in COVID-19. Study context: PBMCs, B-cell-depleted T cells, or T cells were the source of the cDNA or gDNA that made up the material.

The sample comprised peripheral blood. The chain has TRBV6-6 and TRBJ1-1; D is undetermined. The TCR comes from a man aged 60 to 75 with acute or convalescent COVID-19. CDR3 residues: CASSRGYTEAFF. The CDR3 coding sequence is TGTGCCAGCTCGAGAGGGTACACTGAAGCTTTCTTT.